The TCR beta chain under discussion was sequenced for a study of cytomegalovirus exposure and HLA in healthy donors. Background on the study: The same platform as the 650 to 700 first-cohort repertoires was used for the roughly 130 validation repertoires, a later analysis reported. Study-wide findings and caveats: Some TCR beta chains (around 160 of them) were listed as cytomegalovirus-associated. That first-cohort TCR clusters tended to co-occur in the 90 to 150 validation repertoires was found in a later analysis. Cytomegalovirus status was reportedly diagnosed by the classifier with high sensitivity and specificity.

Clones were read by immunoSEQ multiplex PCR, and TCRdb kept only the in-frame ones, dropping some. The repertoire holds roughly 350,000 clones, with more than 80% as singletons. Worth noting for this clone: Its specificity is not known.

The CDR3 runs 15 residues. J lost 0 bases, V lost 6 bases, and 6 bases had no gene match. The germline gives CDR1 SGHTA, CDR2 FQGNSA. The sequencing input was PBMCs. V is TRBV7-2 and J is TRBJ1-2; the match to TRBD1 covers 8 bases. The sequence was collected from a young woman in good health and CMV-seronegative. The CDR3 nucleotides are TGTGCCAGCAGAAAAACAGGGGGATCTAACTATGGCTACACCTTC. This encodes CASRKTGGSNYGYTF. Based on the CDR3 plus reference TRBV7-2 and TRBJ1-2, the full variable domain is GAGVSQSPSNKVTEKGKDVELRCDPISGHTALYWYRQSLGQGLEFLIYFQGNSAPDKSGLPSDRFSAERTGGSVSTLTIQRTQQEDSAVYLCASRKTGGSNYGYTFGSGTRLTVV.